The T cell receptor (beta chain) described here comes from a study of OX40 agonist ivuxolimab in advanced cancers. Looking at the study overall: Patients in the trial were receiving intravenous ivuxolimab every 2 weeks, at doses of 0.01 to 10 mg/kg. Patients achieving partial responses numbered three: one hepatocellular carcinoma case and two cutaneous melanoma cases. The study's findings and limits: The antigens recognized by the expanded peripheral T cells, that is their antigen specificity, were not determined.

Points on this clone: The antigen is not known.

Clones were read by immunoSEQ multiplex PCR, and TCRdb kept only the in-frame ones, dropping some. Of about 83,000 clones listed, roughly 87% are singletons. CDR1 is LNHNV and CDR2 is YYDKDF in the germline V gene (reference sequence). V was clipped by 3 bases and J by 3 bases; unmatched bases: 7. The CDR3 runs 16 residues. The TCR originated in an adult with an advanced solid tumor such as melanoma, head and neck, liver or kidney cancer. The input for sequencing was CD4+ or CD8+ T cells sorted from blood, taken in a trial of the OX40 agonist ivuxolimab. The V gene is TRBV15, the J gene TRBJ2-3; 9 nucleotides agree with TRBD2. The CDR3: CATSSAGGARTDTQYF. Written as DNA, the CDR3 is TGTGCCACCAGCAGCGCGGGGGGGGCGAGGACAGATACGCAGTATTTT.